One sample yielded the 20 T cell receptor beta chains listed below, sequenced in a study of T cell repertoires in cytomegalovirus infection. MiXCR, applied by TCRdb to the reads, yields one record per CDR3 protein. This sample carries a few hundred thousand distinct CDR3 sequences, about a third of them seen once, and the ten largest clones take approximately 15%. Their antigens remain unidentified. This specimen consisted of cultured PBMCs, obtained from culture after CMV antigen stimulation. Source of these receptors: a human donor in good health (CMV status not recorded). Some clones in this sample may be carry-over from other donors' samples.

The J gene is TRBJ1-2, the V gene TRBV4-2; D unresolved. V lost 1 base and J lost 3, with 9 bases in between. The germline V gene has CDR1 LGHNA and CDR2 YNFKEQ. The length of the CDR3 is 14 residues. CDR3 in DNA: TGTGCCAGCAGCCAAGGTGAGGGATACTATGGCTACACCTTC. Translating gives CASSQGEGYYGYTF.

This clonotype was seen more than once but under ten times. The V gene is TRBV7-8, the J gene TRBJ2-7; D is undetermined. This CDR3 contains 16 residues. Trimming stripped 1 base from V and 4 bases from J, with 17 bases between. Looked up from germline, CDR1 is SGHVS and CDR2 is FQNEAQ. The CDR3 here is CASSLVSRTLRYEQYF. The DNA for the CDR3 is TGTGCCAGCAGCTTAGTTTCCCGGACCCTGAGGTACGAGCAGTACTTC.

The J gene is TRBJ2-3, the V gene TRBV20-1; maybe TRBD1 (5 bases). V lost 6 bases to trimming and J lost 0 bases, with 13 bases between them. The CDR3 is made up of 14 amino acids. Germline V gives CDR1 DFQATT, CDR2 SNEGSKA (reference sequence). In DNA, the CDR3 is TGCAGTGCAAGAAGACAGTCTAGCACAGATACGCAGTATTTT. It yields the protein CSARRQSSTDTQYF.

V usage is TRBV25-1 and J usage is TRBJ2-1; 9 bases fit TRBD2. Germline V gives CDR1 MGHDK, CDR2 SYGVNS. This CDR3 is built from 17 residues. V shed 4 bases, J shed 10 bases, and the junction held 17 bases outside the gene matches. Here the CDR3 reads CASSVWREGQVPWEQFF. CDR3 DNA sequence: TGTGCCAGCAGTGTGTGGCGGGAGGGCCAAGTTCCTTGGGAGCAGTTCTTC.

The chain recombines TRBV12-3 or TRBV12-4 with TRBJ2-1; TRBD1 is a possible D gene (6 bases). V shed 1 base and J shed 8 bases, with 15 bases lying between them. The CDR3 is made up of 15 amino acids. The CDR3 region is CASSLVGDITDEQFF. The CDR3 DNA reads TGTGCCAGCAGTTTAGTGGGGGACATCACCGATGAGCAGTTCTTC.

This clonotype was seen only a few times. The chain is built from TRBV12-3 or TRBV12-4 and TRBJ1-2; D gene uncertain. This CDR3 comprises 13 residues. V was trimmed by 1 base and J by 8 bases, leaving 11 bases between them. The DNA for the CDR3 is TGTGCCAGCAGTTTAGTGTCAGAACTAGGCTACACCTTC. This encodes CASSLVSELGYTF.

The V call is TRBV20-1, the J call TRBJ1-4; possible D gene TRBD1, 5 bases. Per germline, CDR1 DFQATT and CDR2 SNEGSKA (reference sequence). The V end lost 6 bases, the J end lost 7 bases, and 15 bases lay between the germline ends. This CDR3 region has 13 residues. The CDR3: CSASGRGGEKLFF. CDR3 DNA: TGCAGTGCCTCCGGGAGGGGAGGTGAAAAACTGTTTTTT.

V and J are TRBV6-8 and TRBJ2-7; the D gene is possibly TRBD2 (6 bases). This CDR3 region has 17 residues. V lost 2 bases and J 3 bases, leaving 20 bases between the germline ends. The V gene's germline CDR1 is MNHGY and CDR2 SAAAGT. The CDR3 DNA is TGTGCCAGCAGTTACGCCGGGAGACCTGGGGATTTCTACGAGCAGTACGTC. It is translated as CASSYAGRPGDFYEQYV.

The rearrangement links TRBV4-1 to TRBJ1-5; TRBD1 matches at 7 bases. Per the germline V gene, CDR1 is MGHRA and CDR2 is YSYEKL. The CDR3 loop spans 17 amino acids. V lost 0 bases and J lost 6; bases outside the gene matches: 11. CDR3 protein: CASSQDPGAGGRQPQHF. The CDR3 nucleotides read TGCGCCAGCAGCCAAGATCCCGGGGCAGGGGGTCGTCAGCCCCAGCATTTT.

The rearrangement uses TRBV7-8 and TRBJ2-2, with 11 nucleotides matching TRBD1. The CDR3 consists of 15 residues. With V trimmed by 6 bases and J by 2 bases, 2 bases remained unmatched. Germline CDR1 reads SGHVS; CDR2 reads FQNEAQ. CDR3 region: CASRGTGGNTGELFF. CDR3 bases: TGTGCCAGCAGGGGGACAGGGGGAAACACCGGGGAGCTGTTTTTT.

Only a few counts were recorded for this clonotype. The V and J genes are TRBV14 and TRBJ1-6, with D uncertain. Between the trimmed V and J ends, which lost 0 bases and 10 bases, there was a span of 10 bases. Germline CDR1 is SGHDN and CDR2 is FVKESK. This CDR3 region has 14 residues. Here the CDR3 reads CASSQEAVRSPLHF. CDR3 DNA sequence: TGTGCCAGCAGCCAAGAGGCAGTGCGGTCACCCCTCCACTTT.

In its sample, this clonotype was seen once. The gene calls are TRBV7-4 and TRBJ1-1; TRBD1 agrees at 7 bases. The ends lost 3 bases at V and 1 base at J; junction bases unmatched: 2. CDR1 is SGHVT and CDR2 is SQSDAQ in the germline V gene. There are 14 residues in the CDR3. The CDR3 reads CASSFDRENTEAFF. DNA for the CDR3: TGTGCCAGCAGCTTCGACAGGGAGAACACTGAAGCTTTCTTT.

The CDR3 is CASSPIPGPRDEQYV. CDR3 nucleotide sequence: TGTGCCAGCAGCCCAATACCGGGGCCCCGGGACGAGCAGTACGTC. The J gene is TRBJ2-7, the V gene TRBV7-2, with D perhaps given as TRBD1 or TRBD2 (5 bases each). The V and J ends lost 5 bases and 5 bases respectively, with 19 bases between them. The CDR3 length is 15 residues. Germline CDR1 is SGHTA and CDR2 is FQGNSA.

This sequence joins TRBV11-2 and TRBJ2-5, with 8 bases aligning to TRBD1. Germline V CDR1 and CDR2: SGHAT, FQNNGV. This CDR3 has 17 amino acids. J gave up 0 bases and V 4 bases, and 10 bases lay outside the gene matches. The CDR3 loop is CASSSPPGDRYQETQYF. CDR3 coding DNA: TGTGCCAGCAGCTCCCCCCCGGGGGACAGGTACCAAGAGACCCAGTACTTC.

The gene calls are TRBV4-1 and TRBJ2-1, with D perhaps TRBD1 (6 bases). This CDR3 is built from 16 residues. CDR1 is MGHRA and CDR2 is YSYEKL in the germline V gene. Trimming removed 2 bases from V and 10 bases from J, with 21 bases in between. This CDR3 reads CASSQPGTTASEEQFF. DNA of the CDR3: TGCGCCAGCAGCCAACCCGGGACAACTGCTTCGGAGGAGCAGTTCTTC.

The CDR3 DNA reads TGTGCCAGCAGCCAGGGGGAGATGTACCAAGAGACCCAGTACTTC. The encoded protein is CASSQGEMYQETQYF. The chain links TRBV14 to TRBJ2-5; D could derive from TRBD1 or TRBD2 (5 bases each). The CDR3 runs 15 residues. The V gene's germline CDR1 is SGHDN and CDR2 FVKESK. Deletions cut 3 bases from V and 0 bases from J, with 11 bases between.

The V gene is TRBV7-8, the J gene TRBJ2-2, with unresolved D. Germline CDR1 is SGHVS and CDR2 is FQNEAQ. Trimming took off 1 base at V and 6 bases at J, with 9 bases between the two ends. The CDR3 totals 14 residues. CDR3 nucleotide sequence: TGTGCCAGCAGCTTAGGATGGCCAGCCGGGGAGCTGTTTTTT. Residues: CASSLGWPAGELFF.

The CDR3 coding sequence is TGTGCCAGCAGCTTCGCGATGCACACAGATACGCAGTATTTT. The encoded protein is CASSFAMHTDTQYF. The rearrangement uses TRBV7-9 and TRBJ2-3; D remains ambiguous. CDR1 is SEHNR, CDR2 FQNEAQ, per germline (reference sequence). Trimming removed 3 bases at V and 2 bases at J, with 9 bases between. The CDR3 has 14 residues. The variable domain in full, with the rest retrieved from reference TRBV7-9 and TRBJ2-3, is DTGVSQNPRHKITKRGQNVTFRCDPISEHNRLYWYRQTLGQGPEFLTYFQNEAQLEKSRLLSDRFSAERPKGSFSTLEIQRTEQGDSAMYLCASSFAMHTDTQYFGPGTRLTVL.

V usage is TRBV20-1 and J usage is TRBJ1-5, with D perhaps matching TRBD1 (5 bases). The CDR3 loop spans 16 amino acids. V lost 0 bases and J lost 1, with 13 bases in between. Looked up from germline, CDR1 is DFQATT and CDR2 is SNEGSKA (reference sequence). The chain's CDR3 is CSARDRGVRSNQPQHF. The CDR3 DNA reads as TGCAGTGCTAGAGATAGAGGGGTTCGGAGCAATCAGCCCCAGCATTTT.

In its sample, this clonotype was seen many times. The rearrangement links TRBV12-3 or TRBV12-4 to TRBJ2-5, with D unresolved. V shed 3 bases and J shed 3 bases, with 8 bases lying between them. CDR3 length: 13 residues. Written as DNA, the CDR3 is TGTGCCAGCAGTTTTGTCCCCGAAGAGACCCAGTACTTC. Translating gives CASSFVPEETQYF.